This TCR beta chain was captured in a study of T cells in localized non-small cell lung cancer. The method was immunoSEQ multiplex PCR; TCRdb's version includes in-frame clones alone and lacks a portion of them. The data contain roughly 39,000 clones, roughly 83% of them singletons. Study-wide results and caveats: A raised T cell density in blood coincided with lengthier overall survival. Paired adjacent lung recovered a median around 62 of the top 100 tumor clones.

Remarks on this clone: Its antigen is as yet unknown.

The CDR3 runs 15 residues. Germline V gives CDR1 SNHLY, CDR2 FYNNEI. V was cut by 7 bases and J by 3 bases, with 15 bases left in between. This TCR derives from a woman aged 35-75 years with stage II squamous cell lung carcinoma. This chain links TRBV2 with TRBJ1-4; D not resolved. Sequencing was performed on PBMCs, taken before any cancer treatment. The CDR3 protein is CASKFGDVANEKLFF. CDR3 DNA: TGTGCCAGCAAGTTCGGAGATGTGGCTAATGAAAAACTGTTTTTT.